At least ten counts were recorded for the clone carrying this T cell receptor (beta chain). Its antigen remains unidentified. Libraries of TCR beta came from iRepertoire HTBI primers plus Arm-PCR of CDR3 regions. Each CDR3 protein is one row after TCRdb ran MiXCR on the multiplex PCR reads. The sample lists over 300,000 distinct CDR3 sequences; around a fifth were seen once. Trimming took off 6 bases at V and 0 bases at J, with 14 bases between the two ends. The germline CDR1 and CDR2 sequences are MDHEN and SYDVKM. This CDR3 comprises 15 residues. The sample belongs to a study of regulatory T cells in long-lasting Graves disease. As for the study in general: Persistence in Graves' disease denoted antithyroid drug use beyond 5 years alongside positive TSH receptor antibodies.

Notes on the study in general: Whereas new patients shared 1,000 or so public clonotypes, persistent patients shared more, at under 3,500.

As to time point: persistent/refractory GD, antithyroid drugs over 5 years with positive TRAb. PBMC RNA was the source of the TCR library. Guidelines of the American Thyroid Association were used to diagnose Graves' disease. The gene calls are TRBV28 and TRBJ1-1, with D uncertain. Sequenced here: peripheral blood mononuclear cells (PBMCs), sampled when the disease was refractory, from a patient treated with antithyroid drugs. The sequence derives from a female donor with Graves disease. The CDR3 DNA reads TGTGCCAGCAGATGGCCCGGGCACATGAACACTGAAGCTTTCTTT. Protein product: CASRWPGHMNTEAFF.